This T cell receptor beta chain was recovered during a study of control samples from healthy donors and cancer patients. CDR3 length: 13 residues. V lost 6 bases and J lost 1, with 9 bases in between. From germline, CDR1 is KGHSH and CDR2 LQKENI. Profiling relied on immunoSEQ multiplex PCR, and the TCRdb table lists in-frame clones only, not all of them. The profile shows more than 60,000 clones, around 86% of them singletons. This TCR came from a woman aged 45-65 years with colorectal cancer. The sequenced sample consisted of PBMCs. This sequence joins TRBV18 and TRBJ1-1; tentative D call: TRBD1 (6 bases). CDR3 residues: CASSAQGNTEAFF. The CDR3 DNA reads as TGTGCCAGCTCGGCACAGGGGAACACTGAAGCTTTCTTT.